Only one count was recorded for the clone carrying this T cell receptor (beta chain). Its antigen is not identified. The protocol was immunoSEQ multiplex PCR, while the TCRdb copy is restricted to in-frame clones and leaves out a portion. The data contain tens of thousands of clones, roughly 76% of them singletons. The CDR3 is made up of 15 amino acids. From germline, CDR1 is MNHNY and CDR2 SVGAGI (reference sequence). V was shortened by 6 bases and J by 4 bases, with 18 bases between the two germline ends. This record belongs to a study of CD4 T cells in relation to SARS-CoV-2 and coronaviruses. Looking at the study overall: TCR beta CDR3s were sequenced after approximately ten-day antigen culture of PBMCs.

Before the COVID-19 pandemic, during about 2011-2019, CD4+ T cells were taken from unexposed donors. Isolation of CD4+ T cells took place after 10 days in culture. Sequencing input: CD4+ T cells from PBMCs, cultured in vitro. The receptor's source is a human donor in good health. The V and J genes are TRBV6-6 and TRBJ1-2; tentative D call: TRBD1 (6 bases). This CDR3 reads CASSRPGQISYGYTF. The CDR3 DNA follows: TGTGCCAGCAGCCGTCCTGGACAGATTAGCTATGGCTACACCTTC.